The sequence of this T cell receptor beta chain was determined in a study of T cell responses to AZD1222 COVID-19 vaccine. TCRdb's table, derived via immunoSEQ multiplex PCR, lists solely in-frame clones and lacks some. Counted here are more than 95,000 clones, over 80% occurring once; the ten biggest clones make up around 5%. Of note for this clone: Its target is not known.

Broader study findings: Reportedly, close to half of spike-specific TCRs are directed against unmutated variant regions.

The ends lost 7 bases at V and 0 bases at J; junction bases unmatched: 9. Germline CDR1 is MGHRA and CDR2 is YSYEKL. The CDR3 extends over 17 amino acids. The TCR comes from an adult in good health. This chain connects TRBV4-1 to TRBJ1-2; 12 nucleotides line up with TRBD1. The sample was peripheral blood, taken on day 0 of AZD1222 vaccination. This chain's CDR3 is CASNLGGQGASNYGYTF. The CDR3 DNA follows: TGCGCCAGCAACCTAGGGGGACAGGGGGCGTCTAACTATGGCTACACCTTC.